This T cell receptor beta chain was captured by sequencing in a study of T-cell reconstitution after alpha-beta-depleted transplantation in children. In this sample, this clonotype turned up a few times. The authors prepared the TCRbeta library with unique molecular identifiers. Using its own MiXCR run on the PCR reads, TCRdb lists one record per CDR3 protein. The sample lists roughly 300,000 distinct CDR3 sequences; more than 9% were seen once. The CDR3 totals 14 residues. V shed 6 bases, J shed 3 bases, and the junction held 6 bases outside the gene matches. The V and J genes are TRBV12-3 or TRBV12-4 and TRBJ2-5, with 8 bases lining up with TRBD2. The receptor was isolated from a human donor who donated a stem cell graft to a child with SCID. Specimen: PBMCs from the stem cell graft donor, collected from the stem cell graft. CDR3 coding DNA: TGTGCCAGCAGCCCAGGCGGGGGGAAAGAGACCCAGTACTTC. It yields the protein CASSPGGGKETQYF.